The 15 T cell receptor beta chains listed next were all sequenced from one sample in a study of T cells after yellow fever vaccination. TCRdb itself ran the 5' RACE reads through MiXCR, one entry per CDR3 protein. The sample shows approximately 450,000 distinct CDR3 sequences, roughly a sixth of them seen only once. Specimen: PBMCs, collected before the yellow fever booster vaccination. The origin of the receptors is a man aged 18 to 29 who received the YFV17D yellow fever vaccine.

The CDR3 protein is CASSQDRGAGELFF. CDR3 nucleotide sequence: TGCGCCAGCAGCCAAGATAGGGGGGCCGGGGAGCTGTTTTTT. The chain recombines TRBV4-1 with TRBJ2-2, with D possibly called TRBD1 or TRBD2 (6 bases each). The V and J ends lost 0 bases and 6 bases respectively, with 8 bases between them. Germline V CDR1 and CDR2: MGHRA, YSYEKL. There are 14 residues in the CDR3.

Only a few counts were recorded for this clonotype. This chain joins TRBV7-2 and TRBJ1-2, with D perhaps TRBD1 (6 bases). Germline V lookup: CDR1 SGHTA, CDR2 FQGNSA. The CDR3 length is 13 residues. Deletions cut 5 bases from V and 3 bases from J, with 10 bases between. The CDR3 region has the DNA TGTGCCAGCAGCCAAGGACAGTACTATGGCTACACCTTC. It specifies CASSQGQYYGYTF.

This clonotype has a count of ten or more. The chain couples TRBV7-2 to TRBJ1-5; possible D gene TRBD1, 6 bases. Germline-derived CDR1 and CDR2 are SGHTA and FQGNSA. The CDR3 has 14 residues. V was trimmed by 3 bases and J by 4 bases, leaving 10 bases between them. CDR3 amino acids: CASSFTGPNQPQHF. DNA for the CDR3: TGTGCCAGCAGCTTTACAGGGCCTAATCAGCCCCAGCATTTT.

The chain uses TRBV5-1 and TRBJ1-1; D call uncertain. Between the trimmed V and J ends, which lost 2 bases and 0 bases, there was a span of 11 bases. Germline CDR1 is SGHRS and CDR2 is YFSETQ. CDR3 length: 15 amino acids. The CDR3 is CASSFQADMNTEAFF. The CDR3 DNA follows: TGCGCCAGCAGCTTTCAGGCAGATATGAACACTGAAGCTTTCTTT.

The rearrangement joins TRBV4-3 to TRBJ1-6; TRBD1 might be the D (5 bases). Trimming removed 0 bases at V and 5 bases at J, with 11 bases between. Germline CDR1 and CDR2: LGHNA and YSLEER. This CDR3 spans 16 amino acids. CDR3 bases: TGCGCCAGCAGCCAAGAACAGGTTTTCGATAATTCACCCCTCCACTTT. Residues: CASSQEQVFDNSPLHF.

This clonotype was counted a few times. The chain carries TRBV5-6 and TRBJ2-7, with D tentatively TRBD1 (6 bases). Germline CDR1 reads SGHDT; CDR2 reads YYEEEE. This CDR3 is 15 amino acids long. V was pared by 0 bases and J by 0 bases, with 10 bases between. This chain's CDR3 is CASSLGGQSSYEQYV. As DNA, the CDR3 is TGTGCCAGCAGCTTGGGTGGACAGTCCTCCTACGAGCAGTACGTC.

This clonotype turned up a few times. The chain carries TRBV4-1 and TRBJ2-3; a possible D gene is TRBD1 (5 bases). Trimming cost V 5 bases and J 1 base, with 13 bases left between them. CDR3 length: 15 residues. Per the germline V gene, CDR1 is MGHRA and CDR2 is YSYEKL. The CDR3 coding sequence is TGCGCCAGCAGCGCCAGGGCCACCGGCACAGATACGCAGTATTTT. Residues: CASSARATGTDTQYF.

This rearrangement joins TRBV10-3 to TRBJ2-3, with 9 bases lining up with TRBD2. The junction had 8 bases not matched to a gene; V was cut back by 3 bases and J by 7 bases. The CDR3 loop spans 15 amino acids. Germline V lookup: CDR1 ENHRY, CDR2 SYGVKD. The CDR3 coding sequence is TGTGCCATCAGTGAAAGGCGGGGGGGCGTATATACGCAGTATTTT. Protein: CAISERRGGVYTQYF.

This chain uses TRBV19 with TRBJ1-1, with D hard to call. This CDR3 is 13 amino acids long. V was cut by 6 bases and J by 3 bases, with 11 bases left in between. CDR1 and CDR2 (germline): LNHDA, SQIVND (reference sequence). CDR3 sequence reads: CASSPSSYTEAFF. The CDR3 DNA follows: TGTGCCAGTAGCCCCAGCAGCTACACTGAAGCTTTCTTT.

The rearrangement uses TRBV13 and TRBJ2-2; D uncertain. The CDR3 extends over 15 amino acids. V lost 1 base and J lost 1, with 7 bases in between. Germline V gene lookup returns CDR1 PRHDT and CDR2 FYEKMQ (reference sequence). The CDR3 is CASSLVGRNTGELFF. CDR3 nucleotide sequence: TGTGCCAGCAGCTTAGTGGGTCGGAACACCGGGGAGCTGTTTTTT. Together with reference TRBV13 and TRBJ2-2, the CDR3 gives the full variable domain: AAGVIQSPRHLIKEKRETATLKCYPIPRHDTVYWYQQGPGQDPQFLISFYEKMQSDKGSIPDRFSAQQFSDYHSELNMSSLELGDSALYFCASSLVGRNTGELFFGEGSRLTVL.

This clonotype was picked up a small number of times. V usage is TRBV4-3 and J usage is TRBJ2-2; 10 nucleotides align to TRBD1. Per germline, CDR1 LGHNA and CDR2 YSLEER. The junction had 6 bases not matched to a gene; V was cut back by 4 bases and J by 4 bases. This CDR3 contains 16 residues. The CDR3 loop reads CASSLMTGGVTGELFF. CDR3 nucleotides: TGCGCCAGCAGCCTCATGACAGGGGGCGTCACCGGGGAGCTGTTTTTT.

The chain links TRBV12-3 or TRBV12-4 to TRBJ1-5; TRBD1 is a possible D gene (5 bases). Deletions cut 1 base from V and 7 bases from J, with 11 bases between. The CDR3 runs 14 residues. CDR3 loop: CASSLGGARQPQHF. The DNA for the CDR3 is TGTGCCAGCAGTTTAGGCGGGGCACGACAGCCCCAGCATTTT.

The CDR3 DNA reads TGCGCCAGGGGGACACGGCCGTTCGAGCAGTACGTC. Translated, it gives CARGTRPFEQYV. This chain joins TRBV5-1 and TRBJ2-7; a weak D match, TRBD1 (6 bases). CDR3 length: 12 amino acids. V was trimmed by 8 bases and J by 6 bases, leaving 15 bases between them. The germline V gene has CDR1 SGHRS and CDR2 YFSETQ.

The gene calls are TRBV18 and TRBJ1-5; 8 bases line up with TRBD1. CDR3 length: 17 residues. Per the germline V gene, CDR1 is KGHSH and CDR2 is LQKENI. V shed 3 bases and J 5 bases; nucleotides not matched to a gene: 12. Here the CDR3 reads CASSPRAGGLGDQPQHF. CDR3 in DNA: TGTGCCAGCTCACCTAGGGCAGGGGGCTTGGGAGATCAGCCCCAGCATTTT. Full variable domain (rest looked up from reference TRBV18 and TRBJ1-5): NAGVMQNPRHLVRRRGQEARLRCSPMKGHSHVYWYRQLPEEGLKFMVYLQKENIIDESGMPKERFSAEFPKEGPSILRIQQVVRGDSAAYFCASSPRAGGLGDQPQHFGDGTRLSIL.

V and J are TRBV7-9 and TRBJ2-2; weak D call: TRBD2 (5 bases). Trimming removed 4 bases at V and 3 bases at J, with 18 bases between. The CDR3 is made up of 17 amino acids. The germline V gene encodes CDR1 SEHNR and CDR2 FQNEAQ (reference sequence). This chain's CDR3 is CASSSPAGNEDTGELFF. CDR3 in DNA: TGTGCCAGCAGCTCGCCCGCCGGGAATGAGGACACCGGGGAGCTGTTTTTT.